Listed below are T cell receptor beta chains from one sample, sequenced in a study of CD8 T cells in Susac syndrome. From the immunoSEQ multiplex PCR reads, TCRdb called clonotypes with MiXCR, one entry per CDR3 protein. This table holds 200,000 or so distinct CDR3 sequences, over 90% found once. The sample was CD4+ T cells from PBMCs. These receptors were obtained from a human donor with multiple sclerosis. Each CDR3 is given with its conserved first and last residue. The D gene is left open where the match is weak. Clone size, where shown, is once, few, many, or a class for clones that have expanded.

v_gene	abundance	d_gene	j_gene	CDR3nt	CDR3aa
TRBV30	-	-	TRBJ1-3	TGTGCCTGGTCCTCTGGAAACACCATATATTTT	CAWSSGNTIYF
TRBV12-3/TRBV12-4	-	-	TRBJ1-1	TGTGCCAGCGCCTACAGCCCGAACACTGAAGCTTTCTTT	CASAYSPNTEAFF
TRBV10-3	once	-	TRBJ2-3	TGTGCCATCACATCCGGAACAGATACGGAGTATTTT	CAITSGTDTEYF
TRBV6-6	-	-	TRBJ2-3	TGTGCCAGCAGTTATAGCGTGGGCACAGATACGCAGTATTTT	CASSYSVGTDTQYF
TRBV6-2/TRBV6-3	-	-	TRBJ2-5	TGTGCCAGCAGCCGCACCAGGACGGGAGAGACCCAGTACTTC	CASSRTRTGETQYF
TRBV18	-	TRBD2	TRBJ2-1	TGTGCCAGCTCACCCGAGCGGGAGGCGTACAATGAGCAGTTCTTC	CASSPEREAYNEQFF
TRBV11-2	-	TRBD2	TRBJ2-2	TGTGCCAGCAGGGCCGGGACTAGCGGGAGATTGGCCGGGGAGCTGTTTTTT	CASRAGTSGRLAGELFF
TRBV7-9	-	-	TRBJ2-1	TGTGCCATTCAAAAGTCCTACAATGAGCAGTTCTTC	CAIQKSYNEQFF
TRBV27	-	-	TRBJ1-2	TGTGCCAGCAGTTTAAGTCAGGGGATCGACTATGGCTACACCTTC	CASSLSQGIDYGYTF
TRBV20-1	-	-	TRBJ2-6	TGCAGTGGTTCGGACTCTGGGGCCAACGTCCTGACTTTC	CSGSDSGANVLTF
TRBV29-1	-	TRBD2	TRBJ2-7	TGCAGCGTTCCGGGACTAGCGGGGGTGCCCTCCTACGAGCAGTACTTC	CSVPGLAGVPSYEQYF
TRBV29-1	-	-	TRBJ2-3	TGCAGCGTCGCTGGACAGATTAATGGCGATACGCAGTATTTT	CSVAGQINGDTQYF
TRBV19	-	TRBD1	TRBJ1-6	TGTGCCAGCAGGGGGTCTCATAATTCGGATTCACCCCTCCACTTT	CASRGSHNSDSPLHF
TRBV27	-	-	TRBJ2-5	TGTGCCAGCAGTTTAACCGGCCTTGAGACCCAGTACTTC	CASSLTGLETQYF
TRBV20-1	-	-	TRBJ2-3	TGCAGTGTCCTACCCGGGGGCACAGATACGCAGTATTTT	CSVLPGGTDTQYF
TRBV30	-	TRBD1	TRBJ1-1	TGTGCCTGGAGTCTGTGGGGACAGGGGCCCACTGAAGCTTTCTTT	CAWSLWGQGPTEAFF
TRBV9	-	-	TRBJ2-3	TGTGCCAGCAGCGTAGCGGCAGCGCAACCACCCACAGATACGCAGTATTTT	CASSVAAAQPPTDTQYF
TRBV7-2	-	-	TRBJ1-1	TGTGCCAGCAGCGCCTCCGGGGGGAACACTGAAGCTTTCTTT	CASSASGGNTEAFF
TRBV4-1	-	TRBD2	TRBJ2-1	TGCGCCAGCAGCCAAGTTTGGCTAGCGGGTGGTACCAATGAGCAGTTCTTC	CASSQVWLAGGTNEQFF
TRBV5-1	-	TRBD2	TRBJ2-7	TGCGCCAGCAGCTCCCGACTCCCTAGCGGGGACTACGAGCAGTACTTC	CASSSRLPSGDYEQYF
TRBV5-4	-	TRBD1	TRBJ2-1	TGTGCCAGCAGCTTGGAGTGGAGGGGACAGGGGGCTTGGAATGAGCAGTTCTTC	CASSLEWRGQGAWNEQFF
TRBV12-3/TRBV12-4	-	-	TRBJ1-2	TGTGCCAGCAGTTTACGCAGGGCCTATGGCTACACCTTC	CASSLRRAYGYTF
TRBV30	few	-	TRBJ2-7	TGTGCCTGGAGTCCCGGCTCCTACGAGCAGTACTTC	CAWSPGSYEQYF
TRBV3-1	once	-	TRBJ2-1	TGTGCCAGCAGCCAAGGGTATAGTGAGCAGTTCTTC	CASSQGYSEQFF
TRBV20-1	once	-	TRBJ1-5	TGCAGTGCTGCCGCAGACCACAGGATCCGAGGTAGGCAGCCCCAGCATTTT	CSAAADHRIRGRQPQHF
TRBV11-2	-	TRBD2	TRBJ2-4	TGTGCCAGCAGCTTAGATCGGGCGGGGGTCCACTTC	CASSLDRAGVHF
TRBV3-1	-	TRBD2	TRBJ2-7	TGTGCCAGCAGACCGGGACTAGCGGGAGTCAGGCAGTACTTC	CASRPGLAGVRQYF
TRBV3-1	-	-	TRBJ2-1	TGTGCCAGTCGCGGGCTGGAGAGGGATCAGTTCTTC	CASRGLERDQFF
TRBV25-1	once	-	TRBJ1-2	TGTGCCAGCAGTGATTTCCTTAGGGCTGGCTACACCTTC	CASSDFLRAGYTF
TRBV29-1	-	TRBD1	TRBJ1-2	TGCAGCGTCGAGACAGGGGGCAGTGATGGCTACACCTTC	CSVETGGSDGYTF
TRBV29-1	once	-	TRBJ1-2	TGCAGCGTTGATTCAAGAGGTGGAGCCTATGGCTACACCTTC	CSVDSRGGAYGYTF